This TCR beta chain was sequenced for a study of blood T cell repertoires in COVID-19. Study context: Whether acute or convalescent, the COVID-19 samples came from the United States, Italy and Spain. PBMCs, B-cell-depleted T cells, or T cells were the source of the cDNA or gDNA that made up the material.

Original processing notes: Cell counts per sample came from amplifying reference gene primers. Here immunoSEQ multiplex PCR was the method, and the copy in TCRdb shows in-frame clones only, minus some. Clone size and V and J calls were adopted from that table, with D and trimming inferred from the DNA. This sample has about 75,000 clones, with more than 75% found just once. V lost 6 bases and J lost 0, with 11 bases in between. CDR1 and CDR2 from the germline V gene are SGHTA and FQGTGA. The CDR3 runs 14 residues. The sample consisted of peripheral blood. The TCR sequence derives from a human donor in a cohort sampled during active COVID-19. V usage is TRBV7-3 and J usage is TRBJ1-1; D is possibly TRBD1 (6 bases). DNA of the CDR3: TGTGCCAGCAGTCAGGGGCAGATGAACACTGAAGCTTTCTTT. This gives the protein CASSQGQMNTEAFF.